The T cell receptor beta chain described here comes from a study of blood T cell repertoires in COVID-19. Study in general: Samples taken during acute and convalescent COVID-19 were collected in the United States, Italy and Spain. PBMCs, B-cell-depleted T cells, or T cells provided the cDNA or gDNA that made up the material.

The CDR3 is 16 residues long. After removal of 4 bases from V and 4 bases from J, the junction contained 8 bases not matched to a gene. Germline CDR1 reads SGDLS; CDR2 reads YYNGEE. Only in-frame clones appear in the TCRdb table, and some are missing; sequencing was by immunoSEQ multiplex PCR. The sample yields tens of thousands of clones, 90% to 95% seen once. The V and J genes are TRBV9 and TRBJ1-3, with TRBD1 matching 10 bases. The TCR was taken from a human donor with active COVID-19. The donor label of this sample is uncertain. The sequencing sample was made of peripheral blood. CDR3 loop: CASSIGTGVAGNTIYF. The CDR3 coding sequence is TGTGCCAGCAGCATTGGGACAGGGGTGGCAGGAAACACCATATATTTT.